Following are 19 T cell receptor beta chains from one sample sequenced in a study of cytomegalovirus exposure and HLA in healthy donors. 60 Vbeta and 13 Jbeta primers were used in PCR. Generated by immunoSEQ multiplex PCR, the TCRdb table keeps only in-frame clones and is missing some. The sample includes roughly 99,000 clones, approximately 80% of them seen just once. Input material: PBMCs. These receptors came from a male donor in good health and CMV-seronegative.

This clone was counted a single time. This chain uses TRBV7-7 with TRBJ2-3; a weak D match, TRBD2 (6 bases). CDR3 size: 16 residues. Trimming cost V 5 bases and J 0 bases, with 15 bases left between them. CDR1 and CDR2 from the germline V gene are SSHAT and FNYEAQ (reference sequence). CDR3 in amino acids: CASSPIRDSSTDTQYF. The CDR3 nucleotides are TGTGCCAGCAGCCCAATCCGGGACTCTAGCACAGATACGCAGTATTTT.

This rearrangement joins TRBV9 to TRBJ1-2, with 8 bases aligning to TRBD1. The V gene's germline CDR1 is SGDLS and CDR2 YYNGEE. The CDR3 loop spans 14 amino acids. The V gene end was trimmed by 4 bases and the J gene end by 5 bases; junction bases not matched to a gene: 7. CDR3 sequence reads: CASSPKGQGYGYTF. The CDR3 DNA sequence: TGTGCCAGCAGCCCAAAAGGACAGGGATATGGCTACACCTTC.

The sample holds a few counts of this clone. The chain links TRBV25-1 to TRBJ2-5; D is uncertain. Gene TRBJ2-7 matches the end of the DNA better, so the J call may be wrong. Germline V gene lookup returns CDR1 MGHDK and CDR2 SYGVNS. The CDR3 spans 11 residues. The CDR3 loop is CASAQTYEQYF. For the CDR3, the DNA is TGTGCCAGCGCGCAAACCTACGAGCAGTACTTC.

This chain connects TRBV10-3 to TRBJ1-2; 9 nucleotides line up with TRBD1. The CDR3 totals 14 residues. With 4 bases clipped from V and 8 bases from J, the junction kept 8 bases outside the gene matches. Germline V CDR1 and CDR2: ENHRY, SYGVKD. CDR3 DNA: TGTGCCATCAGTGGAACAGGGGGCTCTTTCGGCTACACCTTC. It encodes CAISGTGGSFGYTF.

The CDR3 DNA reads as TGTGCCAGCAGCCTAGAGGGGGCGGGTGAGCAGTTCTTC. Amino acids: CASSLEGAGEQFF. The chain links TRBV6-1 to TRBJ2-1; 7 nucleotides match TRBD1. CDR1 and CDR2 from the germline V gene are MNHNS and SASEGT. V dropped 6 bases and J dropped 9; count of bases not matched to a gene: 8. There are 13 residues in the CDR3.

Only a few counts were recorded for this clone. Germline is not matched at one junction end, which may reflect a read error. The chain links TRBV30 to TRBJ2-5; 7 bases line up with TRBD1. The CDR3 extends over 12 amino acids. Germline-derived CDR1 and CDR2 are GTSNPN and SVGIG (reference sequence). CDR3 in amino acids: CAWSRATGAHYF. The CDR3 nucleotides are TGTGCCTGGAGCCGGGCCACAGGGGCCCATTACTTC. The full variable domain, in which reference TRBV30 and TRBJ2-5 provide the parts outside the CDR3, is SQTIHQWPATLVQPVGSPLSLECTVEGTSNPNLYWYRQAAGRGLQLLFYSVGIGQISSEVPQNLSASRPQDRQFILSSKKLLLSDSGFYLCAWSRATGAHYFGPGTRLLVL.

This clone showed up just once. This chain joins TRBV7-8 and TRBJ2-1, with a possible D match to TRBD1 (5 bases). The CDR3 sequence is 15 residues long. Germline-derived CDR1 and CDR2 are SGHVS and FQNEAQ. Trimming removed 1 base from V and 9 bases from J, with 16 bases in between. The CDR3 here is CASSLVDLGASEQFF. CDR3 bases: TGTGCCAGCAGCTTAGTGGACCTAGGGGCCAGTGAGCAGTTCTTC.

The chain carries TRBV5-1 and TRBJ2-3, with 9 bases lining up with TRBD1. CDR1 is SGHRS, CDR2 YFSETQ, per germline. The CDR3 length is 17 residues. With 5 bases clipped from V and 5 bases from J, the junction kept 15 bases outside the gene matches. The CDR3 here is CASRPFTGTGFQDTQYF. CDR3 sequence (DNA): TGCGCCAGCAGGCCCTTTACCGGGACAGGGTTTCAAGATACGCAGTATTTT. Supplemented by reference TRBV5-1 and TRBJ2-3, the full variable domain reads KAGVTQTPRYLIKTRGQQVTLSCSPISGHRSVSWYQQTPGQGLQFLFEYFSETQRNKGNFPGRFSGRQFSNSRSEMNVSTLELGDSALYLCASRPFTGTGFQDTQYFGPGTRLTVL.

The rearrangement links TRBV29-1 to TRBJ2-5; D remains ambiguous. Germline lookup yields CDR1 SQVTM and CDR2 ANQGSEA. V shed 5 bases and J shed 5 bases, with 15 bases lying between them. The CDR3 is 13 amino acids. The CDR3: CSVLPPGGETQYF. The DNA of the CDR3 is TGCAGCGTTCTCCCCCCGGGTGGTGAGACCCAGTACTTC. The whole variable domain, remainder taken from reference TRBV29-1 and TRBJ2-5, is SAVISQKPSRDICQRGTSLTIQCQVDSQVTMMFWYRQQPGQSLTLIATANQGSEATYESGFVIDKFPISRPNLTFSTLTVSNMSPEDSSIYLCSVLPPGGETQYFGPGTRLLVL.

This chain links TRBV2 with TRBJ2-5; no definite D call. Germline CDR1 reads SNHLY; CDR2 reads FYNNEI. Trimming took 6 bases from V and 5 from J, leaving 10 bases between them. The CDR3 is 12 amino acids. For the CDR3, the DNA is TGTGCCAGCAGCTGGGCTACGGAGACCCAGTACTTC. As protein: CASSWATETQYF.

This chain uses TRBV6-6 with TRBJ2-2, with a tentative D call TRBD1 (6 bases). The DNA end is a closer match to TRBJ1-3, so the J assignment may be wrong. CDR1 MNHNY and CDR2 SVGAGI come from the germline V gene (reference sequence). CDR3 length: 16 amino acids. The CDR3 sequence is CASSTGSNLSGNTIYF. In nucleotides, the CDR3 is TGTGCCAGCAGTACAGGGTCTAATCTCTCTGGAAACACCATATATTTT.

This chain joins TRBV7-9 and TRBJ2-1, with TRBD1 as a possible D gene (5 bases). Germline V CDR1 and CDR2: SEHNR, FQNEAQ (reference sequence). V shed 7 bases and J shed 8 bases, with 18 bases lying between them. CDR3 size: 14 residues. The CDR3 reads CASTDIRFADEQFF. DNA of the CDR3: TGTGCCAGCACGGACATACGGTTTGCGGATGAGCAGTTCTTC.

The V and J genes are TRBV29-1 and TRBJ1-4; perhaps TRBD1 as D (6 bases). Germline V gene lookup returns CDR1 SQVTM and CDR2 ANQGSEA. There are 13 residues in the CDR3. Between the trimmed V and J ends, which lost 4 bases and 0 bases, there was a span of 6 bases. The CDR3: CSVGGPTNEKLFF. Here the CDR3 DNA reads TGCAGCGTTGGGGGGCCAACTAATGAAAAACTGTTTTTT.

The V and J genes are TRBV11-2 and TRBJ2-2; 9 nucleotides match TRBD2. The J segment lost 1 base and the V segment lost 6 bases, leaving 6 bases of the junction unmatched. The CDR3 extends over 16 amino acids. CDR1 is SGHAT and CDR2 is FQNNGV in the germline V gene. CDR3 loop: CASRPLAGRNTGELFF. The CDR3 coding sequence is TGTGCCAGCAGACCTCTAGCGGGAAGGAACACCGGGGAGCTGTTTTTT. Full variable domain (remainder filled in from reference TRBV11-2 and TRBJ2-2): EAGVAQSPRYKIIEKRQSVAFWCNPISGHATLYWYQQILGQGPKLLIQFQNNGVVDDSQLPKDRFSAERLKGVDSTLKIQPAKLEDSAVYLCASRPLAGRNTGELFFGEGSRLTVL.

The chain recombines TRBV27 with TRBJ1-2; weak D call: TRBD1 (5 bases). Per germline, CDR1 MNHEY and CDR2 SMNVEV (reference sequence). Deletions cut 4 bases from V and 8 bases from J, with 17 bases between. There are 14 residues in the CDR3. CDR3 nucleotides: TGTGCCAGCAGTTCCTTGTCCCCAGGGATCGGCTACACCTTC. Translating gives CASSSLSPGIGYTF.

The genes are TRBV4-2 and TRBJ2-5; D gene unclear. V was cut by 1 base and J by 5 bases, with 11 bases left in between. CDR3 length: 14 residues. The V gene's germline CDR1 is LGHNA and CDR2 YNFKEQ. The CDR3 loop is CASSQGASEETQYF. The DNA for the CDR3 is TGTGCCAGCAGCCAAGGAGCTAGTGAGGAGACCCAGTACTTC.

The V gene is TRBV7-2, the J gene TRBJ2-1; 8 bases map to TRBD1. The CDR3 contains 14 residues. Germline V gene lookup returns CDR1 SGHTA and CDR2 FQGNSA. The V and J ends lost 5 bases and 8 bases, in that order; junction bases with no gene match: 8. DNA for the CDR3: TGTGCCAGCAGCGTGGGGACAGGTAGGCATGAGCAGTTCTTC. Its protein is CASSVGTGRHEQFF.

The CDR3 bases are TGTGCCAGCAGCTTGGGCGGGGCTTGGTACTTC. It translates to CASSLGGAWYF. The rearrangement joins TRBV5-6 to TRBJ2-7; possibly TRBD2 for D (6 bases). The germline CDR1 and CDR2 sequences are SGHDT and YYEEEE. The CDR3 is made up of 11 amino acids. V lost 0 bases, J lost 12 bases, and 10 bases lay in between.

In its sample, this clone was seen a few times. The rearrangement uses TRBV6-1 and TRBJ1-5; D gene ambiguous. The CDR3 runs 15 residues. V lost 2 bases and J 7 bases, leaving 15 bases between the germline ends. Germline V CDR1 and CDR2: MNHNS, SASEGT. This CDR3 is CASSELRASYQPQHF. The DNA for the CDR3 is TGTGCCAGCAGTGAATTAAGAGCGTCATACCAGCCCCAGCATTTT.